The 32 T cell receptor beta chains below all came from one sample that was sequenced in a study of cytomegalovirus exposure and HLA in healthy donors. The study ran its PCR with 60 Vbeta and 13 Jbeta primers. TCRdb's table, derived via immunoSEQ multiplex PCR, lists solely in-frame clones and lacks some. The sample includes about 220,000 clones, roughly 75% seen only once; the top ten take less than 2%. Sequencing was done on a sample of PBMCs. Receptors were obtained from a woman aged 25 to 45 in good health and CMV-seronegative.

This chain joins TRBV29-1 and TRBJ1-1, with D tentatively TRBD1 (6 bases). The V gene lost 6 bases and the J gene lost 0 bases, with 11 bases spanning the gap. The germline V gene has CDR1 SQVTM and CDR2 ANQGSEA. This CDR3 is 13 amino acids long. CDR3 in DNA: TGCAGCGTGGGGGCGACAGTGAACACTGAAGCTTTCTTT. It specifies CSVGATVNTEAFF.

This chain uses TRBV10-3 with TRBJ2-1; 12 bases fit TRBD2. V lost 6 bases to trimming and J lost 0 bases; unmatched junction nucleotides: 3. Per germline, CDR1 ENHRY and CDR2 SYGVKD. There are 16 residues in the CDR3. CDR3 DNA sequence: TGTGCCATCAGCCGGACTAGCGGGGCCTCCTACAATGAGCAGTTCTTC. Its translation is CAISRTSGASYNEQFF.

The genes are TRBV19 and TRBJ1-2; no definite D call. This CDR3 contains 15 residues. Between the trimmed V and J ends, which lost 4 bases and 4 bases, there was a span of 16 bases. Germline-derived CDR1 and CDR2 are LNHDA and SQIVND (reference sequence). CDR3: CASSTPVSSFYGYTF. The CDR3 bases are TGTGCCAGTAGTACCCCGGTCTCCTCGTTCTATGGCTACACCTTC.

In the case of this clone: Sequence at one end of the junction differs from germline and may be a read error. J is TRBJ2-7 and V is TRBV7-7; D possibly corresponds to TRBD2 (6 bases). The CDR3 covers 13 residues. Germline V lookup: CDR1 SSHAT, CDR2 FNYEAQ (reference sequence). The CDR3 nucleotides read TGTGCTAGCAGCTTAGCCGGGACTGCCGAGCAGTACTTC. Amino acid sequence: CASSLAGTAEQYF.

The chain combines TRBV28 with TRBJ1-5, with D perhaps matching TRBD1 (6 bases). Germline V CDR1 and CDR2: MDHEN, SYDVKM. The CDR3 has 13 amino acids. With 7 bases removed from V and 4 bases from J, the gap between germline ends came to 11 bases. The CDR3 bases are TGTGCCAGCACTGGGACACGAAATCAGCCCCAGCATTTT. Encoded protein: CASTGTRNQPQHF.

The V and J genes are TRBV30 and TRBJ1-2; TRBD1 is a possible D gene (6 bases). The CDR3 has 12 amino acids. The ends were cut back, 0 bases at V and 9 bases at J, with 11 bases in the middle. Germline CDR1 is GTSNPN and CDR2 is SVGIG (reference sequence). The CDR3: CAWSVGGVSYTF. The DNA for the CDR3 is TGTGCCTGGAGTGTAGGGGGGGTGAGCTACACCTTC.

The chain is built from TRBV29-1 and TRBJ1-2; a weak D match, TRBD1 (6 bases). Trimming cost V 0 bases and J 8 bases, with 13 bases left between them. The CDR3 has 13 amino acids. From germline, CDR1 is SQVTM and CDR2 ANQGSEA. The CDR3 protein is CSVEDDRWSGYTF. The DNA for the CDR3 is TGCAGCGTTGAAGATGACAGGTGGTCCGGCTACACCTTC.

The V gene is TRBV11-3, the J gene TRBJ2-2, with 8 bases lining up with TRBD1. The CDR3 covers 18 residues. Per the germline V gene, CDR1 is SGHNT and CDR2 is YENEEA. V trimming: 5 bases; J trimming: 5 bases; junction bases outside the gene matches: 16. CDR3 coding DNA: TGTGCCAGCAGCGACCGCTGGACAGGGAGCCTGATAACCGGGGAGCTGTTTTTT. Translating it yields CASSDRWTGSLITGELFF.

The V and J genes are TRBV19 and TRBJ2-7; 7 nucleotides match TRBD2. Germline loops: CDR1 LNHDA, CDR2 SQIVND (reference sequence). Trimming took 1 base from V and 2 from J; bases not matched to a gene: 8. The CDR3 is 16 residues long. CDR3 in DNA: TGTGCCAGTAGTATAGCTGCTAGCGGTCGAGCCTACGAGCAGTACTTC. Protein product: CASSIAASGRAYEQYF. Full variable domain (remainder filled in from reference TRBV19 and TRBJ2-7): DGGITQSPKYLFRKEGQNVTLSCEQNLNHDAMYWYRQDPGQGLRLIYYSQIVNDFQKGDIAEGYSVSREKKESFPLTVTSAQKNPTAFYLCASSIAASGRAYEQYFGPGTRLTVT.

This chain links TRBV5-1 with TRBJ1-2; TRBD1 matches at 8 bases. The CDR3 is 14 residues long. The J segment lost 7 bases and the V segment lost 4 bases, leaving 9 bases of the junction unmatched. Germline V gives CDR1 SGHRS, CDR2 YFSETQ. The CDR3 bases are TGCGCCAGCAGCATGGCAGGGGGCCGTGGTGGCTACACCTTC. This codes for CASSMAGGRGGYTF.

This clone has just one count. The chain joins TRBV6-1 to TRBJ1-2; D remains ambiguous. The germline gives CDR1 MNHNS, CDR2 SASEGT. Trimming shortened V by 1 base and J by 3 bases, and 9 bases separated the two germline ends. The length of the CDR3 is 14 residues. As DNA, the CDR3 is TGTGCCAGCAGTGAAGGGGGAGGCCACTATGGCTACACCTTC. Its translation: CASSEGGGHYGYTF.

The chain has TRBV19 and TRBJ2-7, with D possibly being TRBD1 (5 bases). The germline V and J ends were trimmed by 3 bases and 7 bases, with 19 bases remaining between them. Germline V gene data show CDR1 as LNHDA and CDR2 as SQIVND (reference sequence). The CDR3 loop spans 15 amino acids. The CDR3 spells CASSITLTDTLEQYF. In nucleotides, the CDR3 is TGTGCCAGTAGTATTACCCTGACAGATACCCTGGAGCAGTACTTC. Together with reference TRBV19 and TRBJ2-7, the CDR3 gives the full variable domain: DGGITQSPKYLFRKEGQNVTLSCEQNLNHDAMYWYRQDPGQGLRLIYYSQIVNDFQKGDIAEGYSVSREKKESFPLTVTSAQKNPTAFYLCASSITLTDTLEQYFGPGTRLTVT.

The chain carries TRBV27 and TRBJ2-5, with TRBD2 matching 12 bases. After removal of 8 bases from V and 5 bases from J, the junction contained 6 bases not matched to a gene. This CDR3 comprises 14 residues. The V gene's germline CDR1 is MNHEY and CDR2 SMNVEV (reference sequence). CDR3 region: CASGPSGREETQYF. The CDR3 bases are TGTGCCAGCGGACCTAGCGGGAGGGAGGAGACCCAGTACTTC.

The chain has TRBV7-6 and TRBJ1-4; D perhaps matches TRBD1 (5 bases). The CDR3 totals 14 residues. Trimming removed 5 bases from V and 6 bases from J, with 13 bases in between. Germline V gene sequence: CDR1 SGHVS, CDR2 FNYEAQ. CDR3 bases: TGTGCCAGCAGCCCTACAGGCAAGGATGAAAAACTGTTTTTT. This translates into CASSPTGKDEKLFF.

The chain combines TRBV10-2 with TRBJ1-3; D gene ambiguous. CDR1 is WSHSY, CDR2 SAAADI, per germline. The CDR3 contains 13 residues. The germline V and J ends were trimmed by 4 bases and 4 bases, with 8 bases remaining between them. CDR3 sequence reads: CASSALSGNTIYF. In DNA, the CDR3 is TGCGCCAGCAGTGCTTTATCCGGAAACACCATATATTTT.

The chain combines TRBV6-5 with TRBJ1-1; D call uncertain. Deletions cut 7 bases from V and 6 bases from J, with 18 bases between. Germline-derived CDR1 and CDR2 are MNHEY and SVGAGI. The CDR3 contains 14 residues. CDR3 in DNA: TGTGCCAGCACCACCGTATCAAGAGCGGCTGAAGCTTTCTTT. Its translation: CASTTVSRAAEAFF.

This clone appeared once. This rearrangement joins TRBV29-1 to TRBJ2-3, with a weak D call TRBD2 (5 bases). The V and J ends lost 5 bases and 8 bases respectively, with 8 bases between them. The germline V gene encodes CDR1 SQVTM and CDR2 ANQGSEA. The CDR3 covers 10 residues. CDR3 DNA: TGCAGCGTTTTGGACTGTACGCAGTATTTT. Its translation: CSVLDCTQYF.

V is TRBV27 and J is TRBJ2-7; 9 nucleotides match TRBD1. V trimming: 2 bases; J trimming: 5 bases; junction bases outside the gene matches: 7. Germline V gene sequence: CDR1 MNHEY, CDR2 SMNVEV (reference sequence). The CDR3 covers 15 residues. CDR3 region: CASSLAPGQGHEQYF. The CDR3 DNA sequence: TGTGCCAGCAGTTTAGCGCCGGGACAGGGACACGAGCAGTACTTC.

This chain uses TRBV10-2 with TRBJ2-7, with unresolved D. CDR3 length: 12 residues. Germline CDR1 WSHSY, CDR2 SAAADI. Trimming stripped 2 bases from V and 3 bases from J, with 5 bases between. The CDR3 loop reads CASSEPRYEQYF. The CDR3 coding sequence is TGCGCCAGCAGTGAGCCGCGCTACGAGCAGTACTTC.

The J gene is TRBJ2-6, the V gene TRBV19, with 11 bases aligning to TRBD1. The V gene's germline CDR1 is LNHDA and CDR2 SQIVND (reference sequence). This CDR3 has 18 residues. V gave up 7 bases and J gave up 0 bases; unmatched junction bases: 8. The CDR3 bases are TGTGCCAGTAAACTCCGGACAGGGGGCAACTCTGGGGCCAACGTCCTGACTTTC. It codes for CASKLRTGGNSGANVLTF.

This clone was counted only a few times. The genes are TRBV19 and TRBJ1-2, with D maybe TRBD1 (5 bases). Looked up from germline, CDR1 is LNHDA and CDR2 is SQIVND (reference sequence). V was trimmed by 5 bases and J by 4 bases, leaving 26 bases between them. This CDR3 spans 18 amino acids. Written as DNA, the CDR3 is TGTGCCAGTAGTCCTCAACTCTCAACAGGTCCCGGGAGCTATGGCTACACCTTC. As protein: CASSPQLSTGPGSYGYTF.

The genes are TRBV5-1 and TRBJ1-1; D remains unclear. V lost 4 bases and J 5 bases, leaving 12 bases between the germline ends. Germline CDR1 is SGHRS and CDR2 is YFSETQ. This CDR3 is built from 13 residues. The CDR3 reads CASSETHGTEAFF. The CDR3 DNA sequence: TGCGCCAGCAGCGAGACCCACGGGACTGAAGCTTTCTTT. The whole variable domain, filled in from reference TRBV5-1 and TRBJ1-1, reads KAGVTQTPRYLIKTRGQQVTLSCSPISGHRSVSWYQQTPGQGLQFLFEYFSETQRNKGNFPGRFSGRQFSNSRSEMNVSTLELGDSALYLCASSETHGTEAFFGQGTRLTVV.

The chain is built from TRBV5-1 and TRBJ2-5; tentative D call: TRBD2 (6 bases). CDR3 length: 16 residues. Trimming left V 0 bases short and J 1 base short, with 13 bases between. Germline values: CDR1 SGHRS, CDR2 YFSETQ. The CDR3, as DNA: TGCGCCAGCAGCTTGGCCCGGGTAGCGGCCCAAGAGACCCAGTACTTC. It yields the protein CASSLARVAAQETQYF.

This clone was picked up a small number of times. The rearrangement joins TRBV9 to TRBJ1-1; possibly TRBD1 for D (6 bases). From germline, CDR1 is SGDLS and CDR2 YYNGEE. This CDR3 is 14 amino acids long. Trimming pared 3 bases from V and 4 bases from J, leaving 13 bases between. The CDR3 region is CASSAYRDLTEAFF. CDR3 coding DNA: TGTGCCAGCAGCGCTTACAGGGACCTCACTGAAGCTTTCTTT.

The genes are TRBV4-1 and TRBJ1-5; D is uncertain. The germline gives CDR1 MGHRA, CDR2 YSYEKL. This CDR3 has 13 residues. V lost 0 bases to trimming and J lost 7 bases, with 7 bases between them. The CDR3 sequence: CASSQERRQPQHF. The DNA for the CDR3 is TGCGCCAGCAGCCAAGAACGCAGGCAGCCCCAGCATTTT.

This clone was recorded only once. V is TRBV2 and J is TRBJ2-2; 12 bases agree with TRBD2. This CDR3 has 16 amino acids. V shed 6 bases and J 7 bases; nucleotides not matched to a gene: 9. Per germline, CDR1 SNHLY and CDR2 FYNNEI. This CDR3 is CASSLRSSGGGGELFF. The CDR3 DNA sequence: TGTGCCAGCAGCCTACGTTCTAGCGGGGGGGGCGGGGAGCTGTTTTTT.

The rearrangement links TRBV5-1 to TRBJ2-1, with 7 bases lining up with TRBD2. V shed 4 bases and J 3 bases; nucleotides not matched to a gene: 4. The V gene's germline CDR1 is SGHRS and CDR2 YFSETQ. The CDR3 spans 14 residues. CDR3 DNA sequence: TGCGCCAGCAGCCCCGGGACTAACTACAATGAGCAGTTCTTC. Its translation is CASSPGTNYNEQFF.

This clone was seen a handful of times. Distinct nucleotide sequences in the sample also encode this CDR3. The chain is built from TRBV7-6 and TRBJ1-1; 11 bases match TRBD1. The CDR3 has 15 residues. The J segment lost 2 bases and the V segment lost 4 bases, leaving 3 bases of the junction unmatched. Germline V CDR1 and CDR2: SGHVS, FNYEAQ. CDR3: CASSSRTGGNTEAFF. In nucleotides, the CDR3 is TGTGCCAGCAGCTCAAGGACAGGGGGCAACACTGAAGCTTTCTTT.

This chain uses TRBV4-2 with TRBJ2-7; D is undetermined. CDR1 LGHNA and CDR2 YNFKEQ come from the germline V gene. Trimming cost V 3 bases and J 7 bases, with 22 bases left between them. The CDR3 spans 16 residues. The CDR3 is CASSQNNRLSVYEQYF. CDR3 DNA: TGTGCCAGCAGCCAGAATAACCGCCTGAGCGTCTATGAGCAGTACTTC.

This chain links TRBV1 with TRBJ1-1. TRBV1 represents a pseudogene. This CDR3 is 15 amino acids long. The CDR3 region has the DNA TGCACCAGCAGCGAGACTACAGGTGGGAGGACTGAAGCTTTCTTT. Translated: CTSSETTGGRTEAFF.

This clone has just one count. V gene TRBV6-1 combines with J gene TRBJ1-2, with D maybe TRBD1 (6 bases). V was clipped by 3 bases and J by 5 bases, with 13 bases between them. The CDR3 loop spans 14 amino acids. The germline CDR1 and CDR2 sequences are MNHNS and SASEGT. DNA for the CDR3: TGTGCCAGCAGTGACTTAACAGGGTGGTATGGCTACACCTTC. This gives the protein CASSDLTGWYGYTF.

This clone occurred a few times. This rearrangement joins TRBV5-1 to TRBJ2-2, with TRBD2 matching over 13 bases. The CDR3 runs 15 residues. From germline, CDR1 is SGHRS and CDR2 YFSETQ. The J segment lost 7 bases and the V segment lost 1 base, leaving 1 base of the junction unmatched. CDR3 loop: CASSLTSGRVGELFF. The CDR3 coding sequence is TGCGCCAGCAGCTTGACTAGCGGGAGGGTCGGGGAGCTGTTTTTT.